The source of this T cell receptor (beta chain) is a study of T cell responses to AZD1222 COVID-19 vaccine (dated by TCRdb to the early 2020s). A note on the overall study: AZD1222 recipients with second doses at about 4 weeks or about 12 weeks were pooled, because spike-specific TCR depth and breadth did not differ between schedules. TCR sequencing covered roughly 230 trial participants: 200 to 220 given two doses of AZD1222 and about 26 given two doses of MenACWY control vaccine. Trial participants were enrolled by age into 18-55, 56-69 and 70-plus year subgroups, with roughly 160, 29 and 62 TCR-sequenced participants respectively.

V loses 6 bases, J loses 6 bases, and the germline ends lie 18 bases apart. Including cysteine and phenylalanine, the CDR3 has 14 amino acids. Left in the record is the CDR3 DNA by itself, 42 bases read in frame from the first base. According to the germline V gene, CDR1 reads MNHEY and CDR2 reads SVGAGI. Paper-wide results and their limitations: After two AZD1222 doses, spike-specific TCR breadth and depth were significantly higher than at day 0 and than in MenACWY recipients. Vaccine-associated CD4 TCRs spanned the whole spike protein, with dominant responses in regions 160-218 and 743-854. Conclusions about previously exposed vaccinees are limited, since just 5 to 7 AZD1222 recipients were seropositive for SARS-CoV-2 at baseline. In the small 56-69-year group, the increase in depth fell short of significance, most likely because of low power. Because no samples from the day 14 peak response were available, repertoires could be characterized only after the peak T cell response. Participants were mostly white British, with more females than males. The authors suggested clonal diversity may have been underestimated. Reportedly, almost half of the unique spike-specific TCRs recognized epitopes lying outside the regions that are mutated in the B.1.351 and B.1.1.7 variants.

With respect to this clone: Its cognate antigen has yet to be identified. Base qualities are not provided; no much larger clone lies one nucleotide away.

The meaning of the sample's time point label: baseline before first vaccination. Vaccinee samples came from UK trials COV001 and COV002, including a single-blind randomized controlled phase 2/3 trial of AZD1222 (ChAdOx1 nCoV-19) in healthy adults. For TCRbeta chain sequencing, PBMC samples from trial participants were taken at day 0 and at day 28 after the second dose. The CDR3 regions of human TCRbeta chains were subjected to immunosequencing. The authors processed their data as follows. TCRs in the repertoires were compared against a reference library of SARS-CoV-2-specific TCRs that had been generated with the MIRA antigen-specificity platform. Breadth was defined as the fraction of unique TCRs that were SARS-CoV-2-associated, and depth was defined as the fraction of total T cells that were SARS-CoV-2-associated. Each spike-specific TCR was assigned to its reactive spike region and to a CD4 or CD8 class using the MIRA data. Log10-transformed breadth and depth values were compared by one-way ANOVA with Sidak's multiple comparisons tests. TCRdb took over this immuneACCESS table, retaining in-frame rearrangements with V and J assigned. Such tables are incomplete; in checked studies, under half of the missing clones stem from an unresolved V gene, and the remainder is unexplained. That table is the source of V, J and clone size, and D and trimming were worked out from the DNA. Here the sample has under 200,000 clones; about nine tenths occur a single time. In total, the top ten clones hold approximately 0.97% of the sample.

The TCR originated in an adult in good health. The sequencing used peripheral blood, collected on day 0 of AZD1222 vaccination. The chain employs TRBV6-5 and TRBJ2-7; no confident D gene assignment can be made. The CDR3 protein is CASRAGSSPSEQYF. The nucleotide sequence is TGTGCCAGCAGAGCCGGTAGTTCCCCCTCCGAGCAGTACTTC.